This T cell receptor beta chain was profiled in a study of blood T cell repertoires in COVID-19. Study-wide background: The cDNA or gDNA used as material had been derived from T cells, B-cell-depleted T cells, or PBMCs.

This clone was found a few times. Individuals drawn from 20 to 25 US areas were roughly 18 to 89 years old. The CDR3 covers 15 residues. In germline, CDR1 is MGHRA, CDR2 YSYEKL. The V segment lost 1 base and the J segment 5 bases; nucleotides outside the gene matches: 5. This table comes from immunoSEQ multiplex PCR, and its TCRdb copy is limited to in-frame clones, with some not included. The sample has 200,000 to 250,000 clones, around 87% seen once. Sequencing was done on a sample of PBMCs or T cells enriched from blood (not recorded which). The clonotype originates from a man aged 30-40 years who had been exposed to COVID-19. The rearrangement joins TRBV4-1 to TRBJ2-7; 10 nucleotides align to TRBD2. The CDR3 loop reads CASSQAGTSGDEQYF. In DNA, the CDR3 is TGCGCCAGCAGCCAAGCAGGTACTAGCGGGGACGAGCAGTACTTC.